The 12 T cell receptor beta chains listed next were all sequenced from one sample in a study of shared clonotypes between healthy human individuals (TCRdb year 2020). Library preparation used the immunoSEQ multiplex PCR assay. What TCRdb holds here is the immuneACCESS table cut down to in-frame rearrangements. Part of the clones is not present; checked against another copy, under half of the missing clones reflect an unresolved V gene, and the others are unexplained. For this sample the table gives 450,000 to 600,000 clones, of which 79% were detected only once. The ten largest clones represent 10% to 15% of the sample. The sequenced sample consisted of PBMCs. The source of these receptors is a woman aged 40 to 50 in good health. Some clones in this sample may be carry-over from other donors' samples.

Turning to this clone: One end of the junction fails to match germline, which may point to a read error. The chain employs TRBV7-2 and TRBJ2-3; possible D gene TRBD2, 5 bases. The CDR3 sequence is 14 residues long. Germline CDR1 and CDR2: SGHTA and FQGNSA. The chain's CDR3 is CASSVANPTDTQYF. The CDR3 bases are TGTGCCAGCAGCGTAGCGAACCCGACAGATACGCAGTATTTT.

This chain links TRBV6-1 with TRBJ2-7; 10 nucleotides match TRBD1. The CDR3 is made up of 14 amino acids. CDR1 is MNHNS and CDR2 is SASEGT in the germline V gene. V gave up 5 bases and J gave up 4 bases; unmatched junction bases: 5. This CDR3 reads CASSLRTGGYEQYF. CDR3 DNA sequence: TGTGCCAGCAGTTTACGGACAGGGGGTTACGAGCAGTACTTC.

This chain joins TRBV19 and TRBJ2-6, with D perhaps TRBD2 (6 bases). The V end lost 5 bases, the J end lost 0 bases, and 14 bases lay between the germline ends. CDR3 size: 17 residues. The germline V gene encodes CDR1 LNHDA and CDR2 SQIVND (reference sequence). The CDR3 region is CASSPPPGGSGANVLTF. The CDR3 region has the DNA TGTGCCAGTAGTCCCCCCCCCGGGGGCTCTGGGGCCAACGTCCTGACTTTC.

V usage is TRBV6-4 and J usage is TRBJ2-2, with 9 bases aligning to TRBD2. V gave up 5 bases and J gave up 2 bases; unmatched junction bases: 3. The length of the CDR3 is 15 residues. The germline V gene has CDR1 MRHNA and CDR2 SNTAGT. CDR3: CASSPTSGNTGELFF. CDR3 in DNA: TGTGCCAGCAGTCCGACTAGCGGAAACACCGGGGAGCTGTTTTTT.

The chain couples TRBV29-1 to TRBJ2-7; 11 bases align to TRBD2. Germline trimming cut 7 bases from V and 0 bases from J; bases unmatched to any gene: 8. Per germline, CDR1 SQVTM and CDR2 ANQGSEA. This CDR3 has 15 residues. CDR3 DNA sequence: TGCAGCGGGGCCCGACTAGCGGGAAGCTCCTACGAGCAGTACTTC. This gives the protein CSGARLAGSSYEQYF.

The gene calls are TRBV28 and TRBJ2-7; D is perhaps TRBD2 (6 bases). V lost 4 bases, J lost 4 bases, and 17 bases lay in between. Germline V gives CDR1 MDHEN, CDR2 SYDVKM. This CDR3 has 15 amino acids. The CDR3 bases are TGTGCCAGCAGTTCAACTAGCAATGGACGATACGAGCAGTACTTC. It is translated as CASSSTSNGRYEQYF.

This chain links TRBV10-3 with TRBJ2-2, with 13 bases fitting TRBD2. CDR3 size: 17 residues. Germline V gives CDR1 ENHRY, CDR2 SYGVKD. V dropped 6 bases and J dropped 1; count of bases not matched to a gene: 5. The CDR3 reads CAIRRGLAGENTGELFF. The CDR3 DNA follows: TGTGCCATCAGGAGAGGACTAGCGGGAGAGAACACCGGGGAGCTGTTTTTT.

The rearrangement joins TRBV5-1 to TRBJ2-2; TRBD2 agrees at 14 bases. Germline V gives CDR1 SGHRS, CDR2 YFSETQ. Unmatched junction bases numbered 2, after V lost 3 bases and J lost 4 bases. The CDR3 has 16 amino acids. For the CDR3, the DNA is TGCGCCAGCAGCTCTGGACTAGCGGGAGGCACCGGGGAGCTGTTTTTT. This sequence encodes CASSSGLAGGTGELFF.

The chain combines TRBV28 with TRBJ2-5; 9 bases are shared with TRBD2. The CDR3 length is 17 residues. Germline lookup yields CDR1 MDHEN and CDR2 SYDVKM. V shed 5 bases, J shed 5 bases, and the junction held 15 bases outside the gene matches. In DNA, the CDR3 is TGTGCCAGCAGTACCCGGGGGACTAGCTCCGGCGTGGAGACCCAGTACTTC. Protein sequence: CASSTRGTSSGVETQYF.

This clone was picked up one time. V is TRBV2 and J is TRBJ1-5; 9 nucleotides agree with TRBD1. Trimming at V came to 8 bases and at J to 2 bases, leaving 4 bases not matched to a gene. The CDR3 has 14 amino acids. Germline V lookup: CDR1 SNHLY, CDR2 FYNNEI. The CDR3 nucleotides read TGTGCCAGCCAAACAGGGGGCGGCAATCAGCCCCAGCATTTT. Translating gives CASQTGGGNQPQHF.

The chain is built from TRBV27 and TRBJ1-1; 7 bases fit TRBD1. Germline V CDR1 and CDR2: MNHEY, SMNVEV (reference sequence). Unmatched junction bases numbered 9, after V lost 4 bases and J lost 4 bases. The CDR3 totals 15 residues. CDR3 region: CASSSHYRGGTEAFF. The CDR3 bases are TGTGCCAGCAGTTCGCACTACAGGGGTGGCACTGAAGCTTTCTTT.

The chain has TRBV20-1 and TRBJ1-2; D is undetermined. Germline loops: CDR1 DFQATT, CDR2 SNEGSKA (reference sequence). CDR3 length equals 9 residues. Trimming removed 3 bases from V and 12 bases from J, with 8 bases in between. For the CDR3, the DNA is TGCAGTGCTAGTTCTGCAGACACCTTC. It specifies CSASSADTF.